What follows are 13 T cell receptor beta chains derived from one specimen sequenced in a study of T cell repertoires in cytomegalovirus infection. No antigen has been assigned to these receptors. One entry per CDR3 protein, called by TCRdb with MiXCR from the reads. This sample has roughly 220,000 distinct CDR3 sequences; about 38% occur once, and the top ten carry roughly three fifths. This material consisted of CD8+ T cells from cultured PBMCs, taken from culture after CMV antigen stimulation. These receptors were collected from a human donor in good health (CMV status not recorded). Some clones in this sample may be carry-over from other donors' samples.

The sample holds many counts of this clonotype. The V gene is TRBV7-8, the J gene TRBJ1-1; TRBD1 is a possible D gene (5 bases). V was clipped by 5 bases and J by 4 bases, with 17 bases between them. Germline V gene sequence: CDR1 SGHVS, CDR2 FQNEAQ. This CDR3 has 15 residues. The CDR3 DNA follows: TGTGCCAGCAGCCAAAGTAGGGGCCTGAGCACTGAAGCTTTCTTT. This codes for CASSQSRGLSTEAFF.

The chain recombines TRBV20-1 with TRBJ2-7, with 10 bases that match TRBD2. The CDR3 has 15 residues. Germline CDR1 DFQATT, CDR2 SNEGSKA (reference sequence). Trimming took 0 bases from V and 2 from J; bases not matched to a gene: 4. CDR3 loop: CSARDIAGGPYEQYF. CDR3 nucleotide sequence: TGCAGTGCTAGAGATATAGCGGGGGGCCCCTACGAGCAGTACTTC.

This clonotype was picked up a small number of times. The chain carries TRBV6-8 and TRBJ2-1; a possible D gene is TRBD1 (5 bases). CDR1 and CDR2 from the germline V gene are MNHGY and SAAAGT. V lost 5 bases and J lost 4, with 21 bases in between. This CDR3 comprises 17 residues. CDR3 amino acids: CASSRRSVPAGYNEQFF. The CDR3 DNA sequence: TGTGCCAGCAGTCGACGTTCGGTCCCAGCAGGGTACAATGAGCAGTTCTTC.

The chain uses TRBV24-1 and TRBJ2-1; D may correspond to TRBD1 or TRBD2 (5 bases each). CDR3 length: 12 residues. V gave up 3 bases and J gave up 12 bases, with 11 bases separating them. Germline loops: CDR1 KGHDR, CDR2 SFDVKD. The CDR3 DNA follows: TGTGCCACCAGTGATACCGGGACGGGGCAGTTCTTC. Its translation: CATSDTGTGQFF.

In the case of this clonotype: An end of the junction differs from the germline gene, which may be a read error. The chain recombines TRBV12-3 or TRBV12-4 with TRBJ1-5; TRBD1 aligns across 9 bases. The CDR3 has 15 residues. The CDR3 protein is CASSLQGASNHPQHF. The CDR3 region has the DNA TGTGCCAGCAGCTTACAGGGGGCTAGCAATCATCCCCAGCATTTT.

The chain is built from TRBV20-1 and TRBJ1-4, with a tentative D call TRBD1 (6 bases). The germline V gene has CDR1 DFQATT and CDR2 SNEGSKA (reference sequence). The CDR3 length is 15 residues. The germline V and J ends were trimmed by 0 bases and 8 bases, with 16 bases remaining between them. The CDR3 spells CSARDLSGAGEKLFF. The CDR3 DNA reads as TGCAGTGCTAGAGATCTCTCAGGGGCGGGAGAAAAACTGTTTTTT.

The J gene is TRBJ2-1, the V gene TRBV7-6; unclear D gene. With 1 base removed from V and 2 bases from J, the gap between germline ends came to 6 bases. CDR3 size: 14 residues. The germline V gene encodes CDR1 SGHVS and CDR2 FNYEAQ. The CDR3 DNA sequence: TGTGCCAGCAGCTTAGATGGCACCTACAATGAGCAGTTCTTC. As protein: CASSLDGTYNEQFF.

The chain links TRBV12-5 to TRBJ1-3; D is unclear. The V gene lost 2 bases and the J gene lost 8 bases, with 7 bases spanning the gap. The CDR3 has 12 residues. CDR1 LGHNT and CDR2 FRNRAP come from the germline V gene. For the CDR3, the DNA is TGTGCTAGTGGTTTGACACCCGACACCATATATTTT. Translation gives CASGLTPDTIYF. Full variable domain (remainder filled in from reference TRBV12-5 and TRBJ1-3): DARVTQTPRHKVTEMGQEVTMRCQPILGHNTVFWYRQTMMQGLELLAYFRNRAPLDDSGMPKDRFSAEMPDATLATLKIQPSEPRDSAVYFCASGLTPDTIYFGEGSWLTVV.

The chain has TRBV4-2 and TRBJ2-2; no clear D. Between the trimmed V and J ends, which lost 6 bases and 8 bases, there was a span of 10 bases. The CDR3 loop spans 12 amino acids. Germline V gene sequence: CDR1 LGHNA, CDR2 YNFKEQ. The CDR3 nucleotides are TGTGCCAGCAGAGCCGTGGCGGGGGAGCTGTTTTTT. Protein sequence: CASRAVAGELFF.

J is TRBJ2-6 and V is TRBV7-8; D is undetermined. Germline values: CDR1 SGHVS, CDR2 FQNEAQ. Trimming stripped 4 bases from V and 0 bases from J, with 16 bases between. CDR3 size: 18 residues. In DNA, the CDR3 is TGTGCCAGCAGCTCTCCTGGAGAGCGTCTCTCTGGGGCCAACGTCCTGACTTTC. Translating gives CASSSPGERLSGANVLTF.

The chain joins TRBV5-5 to TRBJ2-2; 8 nucleotides line up with TRBD1. With 2 bases clipped from V and 5 bases from J, the junction kept 11 bases outside the gene matches. Per the germline V gene, CDR1 is SGHKS and CDR2 is YYEKEE (reference sequence). The CDR3 is 17 amino acids. The CDR3 sequence is CASSFLMGQGATGELFF. DNA for the CDR3: TGTGCCAGCAGCTTCTTGATGGGGCAGGGGGCGACCGGGGAGCTGTTTTTT.

The chain links TRBV28 to TRBJ2-7, with a weak D call TRBD2 (6 bases). Per germline, CDR1 MDHEN and CDR2 SYDVKM. The CDR3 is 15 amino acids. V lost 6 bases to trimming and J lost 3 bases, with 18 bases between them. CDR3 nucleotide sequence: TGTGCCAGCAGACCTCTAGCGTCTTGGGTCTACGAGCAGTACTTC. Translating it yields CASRPLASWVYEQYF.

The chain employs TRBV6-5 and TRBJ1-1; D remains ambiguous. The CDR3 totals 16 residues. Germline V gives CDR1 MNHEY, CDR2 SVGAGI. The V gene lost 0 bases and the J gene lost 2 bases, with 13 bases spanning the gap. CDR3 in DNA: TGTGCCAGCAGTTACTCGACAATGGCCGGAAACACTGAAGCTTTCTTT. As protein: CASSYSTMAGNTEAFF.